Listed here are 20 T cell receptor beta chains from one sample, sequenced in a study of T cells after posttransplantation cyclophosphamide. Assay: immunoSEQ multiplex PCR; the TCRdb copy retains only in-frame clones and omits some. There are 25,000 to 30,000 clones in the sample, none observed a single time. The sequenced sample was PBMCs. The receptors derive from a man between 50 and 59 years old in good health, CMV-negative, and a related stem cell transplant donor.

The chain couples TRBV6-6 to TRBJ1-2; 9 bases line up with TRBD1. Germline lookup yields CDR1 MNHNY and CDR2 SVGAGI (reference sequence). V gave up 2 bases and J gave up 3 bases; unmatched junction bases: 4. This CDR3 contains 15 residues. As DNA, the CDR3 is TGTGCCAGCAGTTACGGGACAGGGTCCCACTATGGCTACACCTTC. Protein sequence: CASSYGTGSHYGYTF.

This clone was recorded at least ten times. The chain recombines TRBV2 with TRBJ2-5; 9 nucleotides agree with TRBD2. CDR3 size: 15 residues. Losses at the gene ends were 10 bases for V and 4 bases for J; bases not matched to a gene: 13. The germline V gene has CDR1 SNHLY and CDR2 FYNNEI. CDR3 amino acids: CATIAGVVTIETQYF. The CDR3 region has the DNA TGTGCCACCATAGCGGGAGTTGTGACTATAGAGACCCAGTACTTC.

In its sample, this clone was seen many times. This sequence joins TRBV11-2 and TRBJ2-3; 10 bases are a match to TRBD2. This CDR3 has 16 amino acids. Germline V gene lookup returns CDR1 SGHAT and CDR2 FQNNGV. J was trimmed by 2 bases and V by 4 bases; bases with no gene match: 6. CDR3 protein: CASSSLAGASTDTQYF. The CDR3 nucleotides read TGTGCCAGCAGCTCCCTAGCGGGGGCATCCACAGATACGCAGTATTTT.

CDR3 in DNA: TGCGCCAGCAGTCGCCAGGGACTAGCGGGAGGGGGAGGGGAGACCCAGTACTTC. Amino acids: CASSRQGLAGGGGETQYF. The chain recombines TRBV23-1 with TRBJ2-5; 16 nucleotides match TRBD2. TRBV23-1 has ORF status, its function being uncertain. The length of the CDR3 is 18 residues. V trimming: 4 bases; J trimming: 5 bases; junction bases outside the gene matches: 10.

This clone has a count of ten or more. The V and J genes are TRBV7-6 and TRBJ2-7; no clear D. With 0 bases removed from V and 2 bases from J, the gap between germline ends came to 5 bases. CDR1 and CDR2 from the germline V gene are SGHVS and FNYEAQ. This CDR3 is 13 amino acids long. The CDR3 DNA reads as TGTGCCAGCAGCTTAGCACAAACCTACGAGCAGTACTTC. Its protein is CASSLAQTYEQYF.

This clone occurred a few times. The V gene is TRBV27, the J gene TRBJ1-6; 7 bases line up with TRBD1. V dropped 9 bases and J dropped 4; count of bases not matched to a gene: 3. The CDR3 runs to 13 residues. CDR1 is MNHEY, CDR2 SMNVEV, per germline (reference sequence). This CDR3 is CASGTDYNSPLHF. Written as DNA, the CDR3 is TGTGCCAGTGGGACAGATTATAATTCACCCCTCCACTTT.

This clone was found many times. The chain joins TRBV2 to TRBJ2-7, with D possibly being TRBD1 (5 bases). Per the germline V gene, CDR1 is SNHLY and CDR2 is FYNNEI. The V gene lost 3 bases and the J gene lost 5 bases, with 20 bases spanning the gap. The CDR3 runs 16 residues. The CDR3 loop reads CASSDIPRNRYHEQYF. In nucleotides, the CDR3 is TGTGCCAGCAGTGATATTCCCCGGAACAGGTACCACGAGCAGTACTTC.

This clone was seen repeatedly, ten times or more. V is TRBV7-2 and J is TRBJ2-1; 10 nucleotides line up with TRBD2. The V gene end was trimmed by 5 bases and the J gene end by 6 bases; junction bases not matched to a gene: 13. Germline CDR1 reads SGHTA; CDR2 reads FQGNSA. CDR3 length: 17 amino acids. CDR3 protein: CASSPSLSGGRLNEQFF. In nucleotides, the CDR3 is TGTGCCAGCAGCCCCTCCCTTAGCGGGGGGAGGCTCAATGAGCAGTTCTTC.

This clone was counted at least ten times. The genes are TRBV30 and TRBJ1-4; D is possibly TRBD1 (5 bases). V was cut by 8 bases and J by 5 bases, with 12 bases left in between. The CDR3 runs 12 residues. Germline V CDR1 and CDR2: GTSNPN, SVGIG (reference sequence). The CDR3 DNA sequence: TGTGCCCGCGGGACGGAGAATGAAAAACTGTTTTTT. As protein: CARGTENEKLFF.

This clone occurred many times. The chain uses TRBV7-3 and TRBJ1-3; D is possibly TRBD1 (6 bases). The CDR3 contains 14 residues. V lost 5 bases to trimming and J lost 0 bases, with 8 bases between them. The germline gives CDR1 SGHTA, CDR2 FQGTGA. This CDR3 is CASSPDSSGNTIYF. CDR3 coding DNA: TGTGCCAGCAGCCCGGACAGCTCTGGAAACACCATATATTTT.

The sample holds many counts of this clone. The gene calls are TRBV30 and TRBJ2-1; TRBD2 matches 8 bases. J gave up 7 bases and V 3 bases, and 5 bases lay outside the gene matches. The germline V gene encodes CDR1 GTSNPN and CDR2 SVGIG (reference sequence). The CDR3 has 13 residues. For the CDR3, the DNA is TGTGCCTGGAGCCAGCGGGGGCGGAATGAGCAGTTCTTC. Translated, it gives CAWSQRGRNEQFF.

This clone was counted many times. V is TRBV6-4 and J is TRBJ2-7; D perhaps matches TRBD2 (6 bases). This CDR3 is built from 17 residues. Trimming removed 0 bases from V and 6 bases from J, with 21 bases in between. The germline V gene has CDR1 MRHNA and CDR2 SNTAGT. CDR3 loop: CASSDSTKQRTGGEQYF. The DNA of the CDR3 is TGTGCCAGCAGTGACTCGACTAAACAGCGGACCGGGGGCGAGCAGTACTTC.

The table lists this clone with many counts. The chain carries TRBV4-1 and TRBJ1-1, with 7 bases lining up with TRBD1. Germline CDR1 reads MGHRA; CDR2 reads YSYEKL. Unmatched junction bases numbered 10, after V lost 1 base and J lost 11 bases. The CDR3 contains 14 residues. In nucleotides, the CDR3 is TGCGCCAGCAGCCAAGGACAGGGCTGGGTTGGGGCTTTCTTT. Translation gives CASSQGQGWVGAFF.

This clone was detected many times. The chain is built from TRBV18 and TRBJ1-3, with D possibly matching TRBD1 (6 bases). V lost 6 bases to trimming and J lost 3 bases, with 21 bases between them. Germline-derived CDR1 and CDR2 are KGHSH and LQKENI. This CDR3 is built from 17 residues. This chain's CDR3 is CASSPRAGDVFGNTIYF. The CDR3 region has the DNA TGTGCCAGCTCCCCTAGGGCAGGGGATGTCTTTGGAAACACCATATATTTT.

There are many counts of this clone. This sequence joins TRBV15 and TRBJ2-5; 9 nucleotides align to TRBD1. Per the germline V gene, CDR1 is LNHNV and CDR2 is YYDKDF (reference sequence). The junction had 8 bases not matched to a gene; V was cut back by 5 bases and J by 7 bases. The CDR3 spans 14 residues. The CDR3: CATSGTGGAGTQYF. The CDR3 bases are TGTGCCACCAGCGGTACAGGGGGCGCGGGGACCCAGTACTTC.

This clone was detected ten times or more. The chain links TRBV19 to TRBJ1-2; D possibly corresponds to TRBD1 (5 bases). From germline, CDR1 is LNHDA and CDR2 SQIVND (reference sequence). Trimming removed 1 base from V and 2 bases from J, with 8 bases in between. The CDR3 totals 14 residues. CDR3 sequence (DNA): TGTGCCAGTAGTATAGTTCAGGGAAACTATGGCTACACCTTC. It codes for CASSIVQGNYGYTF.

This clone was observed many times. The rearrangement uses TRBV7-3 and TRBJ1-3; maybe TRBD1 (5 bases). The CDR3 is 15 amino acids. CDR1 and CDR2 from the germline V gene are SGHTA and FQGTGA. V was cut by 8 bases and J by 2 bases, with 16 bases left in between. The CDR3 is CASSPAGVAGNTIYF. The CDR3 DNA follows: TGTGCCAGCTCCCCGGCGGGGGTTGCTGGAAACACCATATATTTT. Full variable domain (rest looked up from reference TRBV7-3 and TRBJ1-3): GAGVSQTPSNKVTEKGKYVELRCDPISGHTALYWYRQSLGQGPEFLIYFQGTGAADDSGLPNDRFFAVRPEGSVSTLKIQRTERGDSAVYLCASSPAGVAGNTIYFGEGSWLTVV.

This clone was picked up many times. The CDR3 nucleotides are TGTGCCAGCACCAAAGGGACAGGATTTTTCTTT. Its protein is CASTKGTGFFF. This sequence joins TRBV28 and TRBJ1-1; TRBD1 agrees at 8 bases. J was trimmed by 13 bases and V by 7 bases; bases with no gene match: 8. Germline assignment: CDR1 MDHEN and CDR2 SYDVKM. This CDR3 comprises 11 residues.

This clone was detected ten times or more. The rearrangement links TRBV5-4 to TRBJ2-5; D gene uncertain. CDR3 length: 15 residues. The germline CDR1 and CDR2 sequences are SGHNT and YYREEE (reference sequence). Trimming removed 2 bases at V and 4 bases at J, with 15 bases between. The CDR3 is CASSFWVSSGETQYF. CDR3 bases: TGTGCCAGCAGCTTTTGGGTTTCGTCAGGAGAGACCCAGTACTTC. The entire variable domain, with the rest obtained from reference TRBV5-4 and TRBJ2-5, is as follows: ETGVTQSPTHLIKTRGQQVTLRCSSQSGHNTVSWYQQALGQGPQFIFQYYREEENGRGNFPPRFSGLQFPNYSSELNVNALELDDSALYLCASSFWVSSGETQYFGPGTRLLVL.

This clone was counted many times. The rearrangement links TRBV28 to TRBJ1-2; a weak D match, TRBD1 (6 bases). This CDR3 is 12 amino acids long. Trimming left V 4 bases short and J 6 bases short, with 9 bases between. The germline V gene has CDR1 MDHEN and CDR2 SYDVKM. The CDR3 is CASSSHRDGYTF. CDR3 bases: TGTGCCAGCAGTTCCCACAGGGATGGCTACACCTTC.